This T cell receptor beta chain was found in a study of cytomegalovirus exposure and HLA in healthy donors. In this sample, this clone turned up a few times. The PCR contained 60 Vbeta and 13 Jbeta primers. Sequenced by immunoSEQ multiplex PCR; TCRdb stores in-frame clones only, minus some. The profile shows under 75,000 clones, around 74% of them singletons. The CDR3 covers 14 residues. Trimming removed 5 bases at V and 2 bases at J, with 10 bases between. CDR1 and CDR2 (germline): LNHNV, YYDKDF (reference sequence). The rearrangement uses TRBV15 and TRBJ1-3; D not certain. Sequencing was carried out using PBMCs. This receptor was identified in a human donor in good health. This chain's CDR3 is CATSSQYPGNTIYF. The CDR3 bases are TGTGCCACCAGCTCTCAGTACCCTGGAAACACCATATATTTT.